The 5 T cell receptor beta chains in this list originate from one sample, sequenced in a study of identical twins. TCRdb redid the calling of the 5' RACE reads with MiXCR, one entry per CDR3 protein. The sample lists about 790,000 distinct CDR3 sequences, roughly 18% occurring once. The sample was also linked to a second study, of T cells expressing NK-cell markers.

What was sequenced was PBMCs. The receptors derive from a woman aged 18-29 years in good health.

This clonotype appeared a few times. The chain carries TRBV20-1 and TRBJ2-7; D tentatively fits TRBD1 or TRBD2 (6 bases each). V lost 7 bases, J lost 3 bases, and 16 bases lay in between. The germline V gene encodes CDR1 DFQATT and CDR2 SNEGSKA (reference sequence). The CDR3 is 13 residues long. DNA for the CDR3: TGCAGTGGCGGAGGGGGAAACTACTACGAGCAGTACTTC. It specifies CSGGGGNYYEQYF.

This clonotype has just a few counts. This chain uses TRBV20-1 with TRBJ2-1; TRBD2 matches at 7 bases. V lost 2 bases, J lost 5 bases, and 9 bases stayed unmatched. CDR1 DFQATT and CDR2 SNEGSKA come from the germline V gene (reference sequence). CDR3 size: 15 residues. This chain's CDR3 is CSARKGSGWDNEQFF. In nucleotides, the CDR3 is TGCAGTGCTAGAAAGGGTAGCGGGTGGGACAATGAGCAGTTCTTC.

This clonotype occurred a few times. V and J are TRBV20-1 and TRBJ2-2; tentatively, D is TRBD1 (5 bases). This CDR3 region has 11 residues. Germline lookup yields CDR1 DFQATT and CDR2 SNEGSKA (reference sequence). Between the trimmed V and J ends, which lost 6 bases and 6 bases, there was a span of 8 bases. The CDR3 is CSARDPGELFF. CDR3 DNA sequence: TGCAGTGCCAGGGATCCCGGGGAGCTGTTTTTT.

This chain uses TRBV5-1 with TRBJ2-3; weak D call: TRBD2 (6 bases). V lost 0 bases, J lost 3 bases, and 11 bases lay in between. Germline CDR1 is SGHRS and CDR2 is YFSETQ. This CDR3 region has 15 residues. This CDR3 reads CASSLDTAGTDTQYF. CDR3 coding DNA: TGCGCCAGCAGCTTGGATACGGCGGGAACAGATACGCAGTATTTT.

V is TRBV6-5 and J is TRBJ1-1; D gene uncertain. This CDR3 comprises 14 residues. Germline V gene data show CDR1 as MNHEY and CDR2 as SVGAGI. V gave up 4 bases and J gave up 4 bases, with 13 bases separating them. CDR3 DNA sequence: TGTGCCAGCAGTTCGGGGAACGTGGGCACTGAAGCTTTCTTT. As protein: CASSSGNVGTEAFF.